This T cell receptor (beta chain) was recorded in a study of identical twins. This clonotype was counted between two and nine times. Its target is not known. The study's findings and limits: Beta clonotypes that were abundant in cord blood contained fewer insertions, a pattern absent from memory repertoires.

Addition of a universal primer site occurred through template switching, and cDNA carried unique molecular identifiers. TCRdb reanalysed the 5' RACE reads using MiXCR and keeps one entry per CDR3 protein. The sample consists of about 790,000 distinct CDR3 sequences, approximately 18% of them appearing once. Another study also made use of these data, one on T cells expressing NK-cell markers. That work adds: Seven of the eight sequenced donors were classified as HCMV-seropositive, and one was classified as seronegative.

The sequencing input was PBMCs. This receptor was obtained from a woman younger than 35 in good health.

This CDR3 is CASRIDTSTDTQYF. The CDR3, as DNA: TGTGCCAGCAGAATAGATACTAGCACAGATACGCAGTATTTT. This chain uses TRBV5-4 with TRBJ2-3; no clear D. The CDR3 spans 14 residues. CDR1 SGHNT and CDR2 YYREEE come from the germline V gene (reference sequence). The V and J ends lost 5 bases and 0 bases respectively, with 10 bases between them.